This T cell receptor (beta chain) was found in a study of T cell responses to AZD1222 COVID-19 vaccine. This clone was counted only a few times. Antigen: not known. The CDR3 length is 17 residues. Study results and limitations: After the peak T cell response, and only then, were repertoires sampled. The number of AZD1222 recipients seropositive at baseline was only five to seven. Among vaccine-associated CD4 TCRs, coverage spanned spike, with dominance at 160-218 and 743-854. Donors skewed white British and female; clonal diversity was possibly underestimated.

Libraries were prepared by immunoSEQ multiplex PCR; TCRdb keeps only in-frame clonotypes and omits some of them. The sample has 140,000 to 150,000 clones, 75% to 85% seen once. This clonotype originated in an adult in good health. The sequences come from peripheral blood, collected on day 0 of MenACWY control vaccination. The genes are TRBV21-1 and TRBJ2-3; TRBD2, the table's D call, was not compared with the DNA. TRBV21-1 is a recognized pseudogene. The CDR3 nucleotides are TGTGCCAGCAGCAAAGAAGAGGGAGCCAAGCGGCCAGATACGCAGTATTTT. This codes for CASSKEEGAKRPDTQYF.